Listed below are T cell receptor beta chains from one sample, sequenced in a study of shared clonotypes between healthy human individuals. Clones were sequenced by immunoSEQ multiplex PCR, and TCRdb holds only the in-frame ones, with some missing. The sample has fewer than 550,000 clones; 75% to 80% are singletons. Sequenced sample: PBMCs. These receptors were collected from a woman aged 40 to 49 in good health. Some clones in this sample may be carry-over from other donors' samples. CDR3s include the opening cysteine and the closing phenylalanine or tryptophan. Fields, in order: CDR3 DNA, CDR3 protein, clone size, V gene, D gene, J gene. D genes are given only for firm matches. Part of the rows lack a size; the others show once, few, many or a class for expanded clones.

DNA: TGTGCCAGCAGCTTATTCGCGGGAGGGCAAGATACGCAGTATTTT
CDR3: CASSLFAGGQDTQYF
size: few
V: TRBV7-3
D: TRBD2
J: TRBJ2-3

DNA: TGTGCCAGCAGCCGGGGACACCAAGAGACCCAGTACTTC
CDR3: CASSRGHQETQYF
size: -
V: TRBV9
D: -
J: TRBJ2-5

DNA: TGTGCCAGCAGTGAGGGATATGAAAAACTGTTTTTT
CDR3: CASSEGYEKLFF
size: -
V: TRBV2
D: -
J: TRBJ1-4

DNA: TGTGCCAGCAGCTTCAGGCCCTACACTGAAGCTTTCTTT
CDR3: CASSFRPYTEAFF
size: -
V: TRBV11-2
D: -
J: TRBJ1-1

DNA: TGTGCCAGCAGCTTAAACTTCGGCCAGACCAACGTCCTGACTTTC
CDR3: CASSLNFGQTNVLTF
size: -
V: TRBV11-2
D: -
J: TRBJ2-6

DNA: TGTGCCAGCAGCTTGGCGGAGGGGGTCCGCTACGAGCAGTACTTC
CDR3: CASSLAEGVRYEQYF
size: -
V: TRBV7-8
D: -
J: TRBJ2-7

DNA: TGCGCCGGCAGCCAGAGTAACACCGGGGAGCTGTTTTTT
CDR3: CAGSQSNTGELFF
size: -
V: TRBV4-1
D: -
J: TRBJ2-2

DNA: TGTGCCAGCAGTTTATTTGACGGGCTTAGCACAGATACGCAGTATTTT
CDR3: CASSLFDGLSTDTQYF
size: few
V: TRBV28
D: -
J: TRBJ2-3

DNA: TGTGCCAGCAGCCGTGGGACTAGCGGGACCGAGCAGTACTTC
CDR3: CASSRGTSGTEQYF
size: -
V: TRBV7-9
D: TRBD2
J: TRBJ2-7

DNA: TGCGCCAGCAGCCCCGCGGGGCAGAAACTTTACGAGCAGTACTTC
CDR3: CASSPAGQKLYEQYF
size: -
V: TRBV5-1
D: -
J: TRBJ2-7

DNA: TGCGCCAGCAGTGAAACGGTGGAGACCTACAATGAGCAGTTCTTC
CDR3: CASSETVETYNEQFF
size: -
V: TRBV10-2
D: -
J: TRBJ2-1

DNA: TGTGCCATCAGTGAGCGCCAGGGGGGCTACAATGAGCAGTTCTTC
CDR3: CAISERQGGYNEQFF
size: -
V: TRBV10-3
D: -
J: TRBJ2-1

DNA: TGTGCCAGCAGCTTGTGGGACAGGGCAAGCGGCTACACCTTC
CDR3: CASSLWDRASGYTF
size: -
V: TRBV5-4
D: TRBD1
J: TRBJ1-2

DNA: TGTGCCAGCAGCCAAGGAGCGGAAAATGAGCAGTTCTTC
CDR3: CASSQGAENEQFF
size: -
V: TRBV11-3
D: -
J: TRBJ2-1

DNA: TGTGCCAGTAGTCCAAGGAGAGGGGTGGGCTACAATGAGCAGTTCTTC
CDR3: CASSPRRGVGYNEQFF
size: -
V: TRBV19
D: -
J: TRBJ2-1

DNA: TGCGCCAGCAGCTTGGGCCAGGGAGGGTCCCAGCCCCAGCATTTT
CDR3: CASSLGQGGSQPQHF
size: -
V: TRBV5-1
D: -
J: TRBJ1-5

DNA: TGTGCCAGCAGAAAGCAGGGCAACACTGAAGCTTTCTTT
CDR3: CASRKQGNTEAFF
size: -
V: TRBV6-1
D: -
J: TRBJ1-1

DNA: TGTGCCAGCAGCTTAAAGTTGGCGGGACAGATAGAGACCCAGTACTTC
CDR3: CASSLKLAGQIETQYF
size: -
V: TRBV11-3
D: -
J: TRBJ2-5

DNA: TGTGCCAGCAGCCTCGGGACAGGGGGACAAGAGACCCAGTACTTC
CDR3: CASSLGTGGQETQYF
size: -
V: TRBV5-4
D: TRBD1
J: TRBJ2-5

DNA: TGTGCCAGCAGCCAAGGGACTTCTCAGCCCCAGCATTTT
CDR3: CASSQGTSQPQHF
size: -
V: TRBV6-6
D: -
J: TRBJ1-5

DNA: TGTGCCAGCAGCTTCAAGGGGGGCGAAAAACTGTTTTTT
CDR3: CASSFKGGEKLFF
size: -
V: TRBV5-8
D: -
J: TRBJ1-4

DNA: TGTGCCAGCAGCTTAGGACTCGGGGGCGGCTATGGCTACACCTTC
CDR3: CASSLGLGGGYGYTF
size: -
V: TRBV7-2
D: -
J: TRBJ1-2

DNA: TGCGCCAGCAGCCAAACCGGGACTAGCCGCAACAATGAGCAGTTCTTC
CDR3: CASSQTGTSRNNEQFF
size: few
V: TRBV4-3
D: TRBD2
J: TRBJ2-1

DNA: TGTGCCAGTAGTATAAATGGGCGCGGGTCCCAGCATTTT
CDR3: CASSINGRGSQHF
size: -
V: TRBV19
D: -
J: TRBJ1-5

DNA: TGTGCCAGCAGCTTAGCCGAGTACAATGAGCAGTTCTTC
CDR3: CASSLAEYNEQFF
size: few
V: TRBV7-9
D: -
J: TRBJ2-1

DNA: TGTGCCAGCAGCGCGGACCGCGGCAGCAACACCGGGGAGCTGTTTTTT
CDR3: CASSADRGSNTGELFF
size: -
V: TRBV5-4
D: -
J: TRBJ2-2

DNA: TGCGCCAGCAGCCGATTGGGACAGGGAACCTACGAGCAGTACTTC
CDR3: CASSRLGQGTYEQYF
size: -
V: TRBV4-1
D: TRBD1
J: TRBJ2-7

DNA: TGTGCCAGCTCACCATCGACGGACTCTGGAAACACCATATATTTT
CDR3: CASSPSTDSGNTIYF
size: -
V: TRBV18
D: -
J: TRBJ1-3

DNA: TGTGCCAGCGCTGCCCCCTCCACCGGGGGCCAGACTAATGAAAAACTGTTTTTT
CDR3: CASAAPSTGGQTNEKLFF
size: once
V: TRBV28
D: -
J: TRBJ1-4

DNA: TGTGCCAGTAGTGTCCGACGAGGGCTAGCGGGGGTCACTGAGCAGTTCTTC
CDR3: CASSVRRGLAGVTEQFF
size: -
V: TRBV19
D: TRBD2
J: TRBJ2-1

DNA: TGTGCCAGCAGTGCGCCCCGGGACCGAGGCCAAGAGACCCAGTACTTC
CDR3: CASSAPRDRGQETQYF
size: -
V: TRBV28
D: -
J: TRBJ2-5

DNA: TGCGCCAGCAGGCCCGGGACAGGGAATTCACCCCTCCACTTT
CDR3: CASRPGTGNSPLHF
size: many
V: TRBV5-1
D: TRBD1
J: TRBJ1-6

DNA: TGTGCCAGCTCACCCCGGACAGGGCCTAGCAATCAGCCCCAGCATTTT
CDR3: CASSPRTGPSNQPQHF
size: -
V: TRBV18
D: TRBD1
J: TRBJ1-5

DNA: TGTGCCAGCAGCCTAGATAGTGGATATAATTCACCCCTCCACTTT
CDR3: CASSLDSGYNSPLHF
size: -
V: TRBV4-2
D: -
J: TRBJ1-6

DNA: TGTGCCAGTAGTATATGGTGGCAGAACACTGAAGCTTTCTTT
CDR3: CASSIWWQNTEAFF
size: -
V: TRBV19
D: -
J: TRBJ1-1

DNA: TGTGCCAGCAGCCCCCGTCCGGGACCAACTAATGAAAAACTGTTTTTT
CDR3: CASSPRPGPTNEKLFF
size: -
V: TRBV9
D: -
J: TRBJ1-4

DNA: TGTGCCAGCAGTGAGGGAGTTAGCAATCAGCCCCAGCATTTT
CDR3: CASSEGVSNQPQHF
size: -
V: TRBV2
D: -
J: TRBJ1-5

DNA: TGTGCCAGCAGCCTAGGACAGGGGGCTGGAAACACCATATATTTT
CDR3: CASSLGQGAGNTIYF
size: -
V: TRBV5-4
D: TRBD1
J: TRBJ1-3

DNA: TGTGCCAGCAGTTTGGCGGGAACGAGGAATGAGCAGTTCTTC
CDR3: CASSLAGTRNEQFF
size: few
V: TRBV27
D: -
J: TRBJ2-1

DNA: TGTGCCAGCAGCTTAGTGTGGAGCACCGGGGAGCTGTTTTTT
CDR3: CASSLVWSTGELFF
size: many
V: TRBV11-3
D: -
J: TRBJ2-2

DNA: TGTGCCAGCAGAAATCCCGCAGGGTCGGATGGCTACACCTTC
CDR3: CASRNPAGSDGYTF
size: -
V: TRBV25-1
D: -
J: TRBJ1-2

DNA: TGTGCCAGCAGCCAAGATTGGGCGGCCGGGGAGCTGTTTTTT
CDR3: CASSQDWAAGELFF
size: -
V: TRBV14
D: -
J: TRBJ2-2

DNA: TGTGCCAGCAGAATCAGAAGGTCTGAATCCTACGAGCAGTACTTC
CDR3: CASRIRRSESYEQYF
size: -
V: TRBV6-1
D: -
J: TRBJ2-7

DNA: TGCGCCAGCAGAACCGGGCCAGAGAACACTGGAGCTTTCTTT
CDR3: CASRTGPENTGAFF
size: -
V: TRBV5-1
D: -
J: TRBJ1-1

DNA: TGTGCCAGCAGTGCCGATACCGGACAGGGTATCTCCTACGAGCAGTACTTC
CDR3: CASSADTGQGISYEQYF
size: -
V: TRBV6-1
D: TRBD1
J: TRBJ2-7

DNA: TGCGCCAGCAGTCCGGGACGCGGGAGCTCCTACAATGAGCAGTTCTTC
CDR3: CASSPGRGSSYNEQFF
size: -
V: TRBV5-1
D: TRBD2
J: TRBJ2-1

DNA: TGTGCCTGGAGTCGTATTTTTCCGGGACTAGCGAGAAGTCGGGCCGGGGAGCTGTTTTTT
CDR3: CAWSRIFPGLARSRAGELFF
size: -
V: TRBV30
D: TRBD2
J: TRBJ2-2

DNA: TGTGCCAGCAGTGGACAGGGCCGGGCCTACGAGCAGTACTTC
CDR3: CASSGQGRAYEQYF
size: -
V: TRBV7-9
D: TRBD1
J: TRBJ2-7

DNA: TGTGCCAGTAGTATAGGCGGAGGGGTATGGCAGCCCCAGCATTTT
CDR3: CASSIGGGVWQPQHF
size: -
V: TRBV19
D: -
J: TRBJ1-5

DNA: TGTGCCAGCGCCCGGGACATCCACACTGAAGCTTTCTTT
CDR3: CASARDIHTEAFF
size: -
V: TRBV6-6
D: -
J: TRBJ1-1

DNA: TGTGCCAGCAGCATTCCAGGAGGGGCCCTGGAGACCCAGTACTTC
CDR3: CASSIPGGALETQYF
size: -
V: TRBV5-8
D: -
J: TRBJ2-5

DNA: TGTGCCAGCTCACTTAGCCTACAGGCAGGTCAAGAGACCCAGTACTTC
CDR3: CASSLSLQAGQETQYF
size: -
V: TRBV18
D: -
J: TRBJ2-5

DNA: TGTGCCAGCACCCCGACCGGGACAGGGGTTAACGAGCAGTACTTC
CDR3: CASTPTGTGVNEQYF
size: -
V: TRBV6-1
D: TRBD1
J: TRBJ2-7

DNA: TGTGCCAGCAGTATGGACAGATACGAGCAGTACTTC
CDR3: CASSMDRYEQYF
size: -
V: TRBV28
D: -
J: TRBJ2-7